A selection of T cell receptor beta chains follows, all from one sample in a study of control samples from healthy donors and cancer patients. Here immunoSEQ multiplex PCR was the method, and the copy in TCRdb shows in-frame clones only, minus some. Of more than 100,000 clones in the sample, around 92% were seen once. The sample comprised PBMCs. Source of these receptors: a man aged 50 or older with head and neck cancer. The CDR3 runs from the conserved cysteine through the conserved F or W. The D gene is left open where the match is weak. The listing skips clone size in some rows; elsewhere it reads once, few, many or a size class.

V gene	D gene	clone size	J gene	CDR3 length	CDR3 DNA	CDR3 protein
TRBV29-1	TRBD1	few	TRBJ2-2	17	TGCAGCGTTTTCCTAAGGGCCGGGACAGGGGGTCACGGGGAGCTGTTTTTT	CSVFLRAGTGGHGELFF
TRBV7-9	TRBD2	NA	TRBJ2-5	14	TGTGCCAGCAGCTTAGGAAGCGGGGGGCCGACCCAGTACTTC	CASSLGSGGPTQYF
TRBV11-1	TRBD1	NA	TRBJ2-7	14	TGTGCCAGCACCAGTGGGACAGGGATCTACGAGCAGTACTTC	CASTSGTGIYEQYF
TRBV12-3/TRBV12-4	TRBD1	NA	TRBJ1-3	12	TGTGCCAGCAGTTTTGGGGACAGCACCATATATTTT	CASSFGDSTIYF
TRBV4-1	TRBD2	NA	TRBJ2-5	17	TGCGCCAGCAGCCAAGGTGGTGGACTAGCGGGAGTGGAGACCCAGTACTTC	CASSQGGGLAGVETQYF
TRBV19	NA	NA	TRBJ1-5	16	TGTGCCAGTAGTATAGGTACCGGGGACAACAATCAGCCCCAGCATTTT	CASSIGTGDNNQPQHF
TRBV3-1/TRBV3-2	TRBD2	NA	TRBJ2-1	20	TGTGCCAGCAGCCAAATATATAGAGGACTAGCAAAAGGAATGGGGGATGAGCAGTTCTTC	CASSQIYRGLAKGMGDEQFF
TRBV5-6	TRBD2	NA	TRBJ2-1	16	TGTGCCAGCAGCTTGGATCTAGCGGGAGCTCGGAATGAGCAGTTCTTC	CASSLDLAGARNEQFF
TRBV7-2	NA	NA	TRBJ1-1	12	TGTGCCAGCAGCTTCAGGAACACTGAAGCTTTCTTT	CASSFRNTEAFF
TRBV2	TRBD1	once	TRBJ1-3	15	TGTGCCAGCAGGAGGGGACAGGGGGCTGGAAACACCATATATTTT	CASRRGQGAGNTIYF
TRBV5-5	TRBD1	once	TRBJ2-7	14	TGTGCCAGCAGCGTCGACAGGGAGTCCTACGAGCAGTACTTC	CASSVDRESYEQYF
TRBV30	NA	NA	TRBJ1-1	14	TGTGCCTGGAGTAGGACTATAGGTATCGGTGAAGCTTTCTTT	CAWSRTIGIGEAFF
TRBV21-1	NA	NA	TRBJ2-7	15	TGTGCCAGCAGCAAACTTCGGCGGACATCCTACGAGCAGTACTTC	CASSKLRRTSYEQYF
TRBV18	TRBD1	NA	TRBJ2-1	16	TGTGCCAGCTCGTCTCAGGGGGCTGGGTCCTACAATGAGCAGTTCTTC	CASSSQGAGSYNEQFF
TRBV28	NA	NA	TRBJ1-1	13	TGTGCCAGCATCCCCGCTGAGGCAGACCAAGCTTTCTTT	CASIPAEADQAFF
TRBV11-2	NA	NA	TRBJ1-1	14	TGTGCCAGCAGCTTAGGCCCGGGGGTCACTGAAGCTTTCTTT	CASSLGPGVTEAFF
TRBV5-6	NA	NA	TRBJ1-1	13	TGTGCCAGCAGCTTCCCCCCGAACACTGAAGCTTTCTTT	CASSFPPNTEAFF
TRBV5-8	NA	NA	TRBJ2-1	12	TGTGCCAGCAGCAGGGACATCAATGAGCAGTTCTTC	CASSRDINEQFF
TRBV7-9	TRBD2	once	TRBJ2-5	16	TGTGCCAGCAGCCCCGGGACTAGCGGCTCCCAAGAGACCCAGTACTTC	CASSPGTSGSQETQYF
TRBV28	TRBD2	NA	TRBJ2-7	15	TGTGCCAGCAGTTTGGGGCTAGCGGGAGGGCAAGAGCAGTACTTC	CASSLGLAGGQEQYF
TRBV19	TRBD2	NA	TRBJ2-7	13	TGTGCCAGTAGGGGACTAGCGGAAAACGAGCAGTACTTC	CASRGLAENEQYF
TRBV27	NA	NA	TRBJ1-6	14	TGTGCCAGCAGTTTATCCATTAATTATTCACCCCTCCACTTT	CASSLSINYSPLHF
TRBV5-1	NA	NA	TRBJ1-1	15	TGCGCCAGCAGCCCAAGGGAGGCTGTCGACACTGAAGCTTTCTTT	CASSPREAVDTEAFF